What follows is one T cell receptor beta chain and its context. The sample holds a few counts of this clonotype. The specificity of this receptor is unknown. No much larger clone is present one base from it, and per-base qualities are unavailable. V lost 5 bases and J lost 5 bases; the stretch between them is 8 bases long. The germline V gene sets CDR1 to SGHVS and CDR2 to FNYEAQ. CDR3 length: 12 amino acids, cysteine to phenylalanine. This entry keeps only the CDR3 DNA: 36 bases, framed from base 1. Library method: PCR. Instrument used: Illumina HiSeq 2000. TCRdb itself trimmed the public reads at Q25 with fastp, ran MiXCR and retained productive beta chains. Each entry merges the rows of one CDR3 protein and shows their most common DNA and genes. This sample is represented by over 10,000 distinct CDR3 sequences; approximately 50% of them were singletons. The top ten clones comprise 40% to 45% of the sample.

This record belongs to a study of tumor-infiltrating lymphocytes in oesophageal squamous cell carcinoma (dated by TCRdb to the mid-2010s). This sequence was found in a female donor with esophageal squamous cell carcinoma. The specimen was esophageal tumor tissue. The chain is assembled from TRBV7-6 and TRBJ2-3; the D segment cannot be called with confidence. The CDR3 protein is CASSRYQDTQYF. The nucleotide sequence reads TGTGCCAGCAGCAGATACCAAGATACGCAGTATTTT.